This passage covers 30 T cell receptor beta chains from one sample sequenced in a study of cytomegalovirus exposure and HLA in healthy donors. PCR employed 60 Vbeta and 13 Jbeta primers. Some clones are missing from TCRdb's copy, which holds only in-frame ones; the method was immunoSEQ multiplex PCR. The data show roughly 120,000 clones, with roughly 82% seen just once and 2.5% to 3.5% held by the top ten. Sample: PBMCs. Every receptor here comes from a young woman in good health and CMV-seropositive.

The chain recombines TRBV4-1 with TRBJ1-4; D possibly corresponds to TRBD1 (6 bases). The germline V gene has CDR1 MGHRA and CDR2 YSYEKL. Trimming shortened V by 5 bases and J by 2 bases, and 12 bases separated the two germline ends. The CDR3 sequence is 15 residues long. The CDR3 here is CASSIFQGTNEKLFF. DNA of the CDR3: TGCGCCAGCAGCATCTTCCAGGGGACTAATGAAAAACTGTTTTTT.

This clone came up once. The chain combines TRBV4-1 with TRBJ1-1; a possible D gene is TRBD1 (6 bases). The CDR3 spans 17 residues. Trimming shortened V by 5 bases and J by 1 base, and 20 bases separated the two germline ends. CDR1 and CDR2 (germline): MGHRA, YSYEKL. The CDR3 region is CASSSPRQEWGNTEAFF. The CDR3 DNA reads TGCGCCAGCAGCAGCCCGAGACAGGAATGGGGGAACACTGAAGCTTTCTTT.

The chain uses TRBV28 and TRBJ2-7; 10 nucleotides line up with TRBD1. The CDR3 runs 15 residues. J was trimmed by 3 bases and V by 6 bases; bases with no gene match: 8. Germline loops: CDR1 MDHEN, CDR2 SYDVKM. The CDR3 region is CASSYTGTGDYEQYF. In nucleotides, the CDR3 is TGTGCCAGCAGCTATACCGGGACAGGGGACTACGAGCAGTACTTC.

The chain is built from TRBV27 and TRBJ2-3, with 8 bases that match TRBD2. The CDR3 sequence is 16 residues long. Germline V lookup: CDR1 MNHEY, CDR2 SMNVEV (reference sequence). V gave up 5 bases and J gave up 6 bases; unmatched junction bases: 13. CDR3 sequence reads: CASSPYSGVPQDTQYF. In DNA form, the CDR3 reads TGTGCCAGCAGTCCATATAGCGGGGTACCACAGGATACGCAGTATTTT.

The chain uses TRBV11-2 and TRBJ1-3; D remains ambiguous. The V and J ends lost 6 bases and 4 bases respectively, with 16 bases between them. There are 15 residues in the CDR3. CDR1 and CDR2 (germline): SGHAT, FQNNGV. CDR3 region: CASSPSLAAGNTIYF. Written as DNA, the CDR3 is TGTGCCAGCAGTCCGAGTCTTGCCGCAGGAAACACCATATATTTT.

This chain joins TRBV19 and TRBJ1-6; 7 positions match TRBD1. The CDR3 contains 14 residues. From germline, CDR1 is LNHDA and CDR2 SQIVND (reference sequence). The J segment lost 7 bases and the V segment lost 9 bases, leaving 9 bases of the junction unmatched. The CDR3 DNA is TGTGCCAGCGAGGCGGGACAGCCGAATTCACCCCTCCACTTT. This codes for CASEAGQPNSPLHF.

The V and J genes are TRBV25-1 and TRBJ2-2; 7 bases agree with TRBD1. Trimming at V came to 4 bases and at J to 3 bases, leaving 8 bases not matched to a gene. This CDR3 comprises 16 residues. CDR1 and CDR2 from the germline V gene are MGHDK and SYGVNS. CDR3 sequence (DNA): TGTGCCAGCAGTGGCCACCAGGGGGTAGACACCGGGGAGCTGTTTTTT. Its translation is CASSGHQGVDTGELFF.

This chain links TRBV6-1 with TRBJ2-2, with D possibly TRBD2 on 6 matching bases. Germline CDR1 MNHNS, CDR2 SASEGT. Trimming took off 4 bases at V and 6 bases at J, with 12 bases between the two ends. This CDR3 has 14 amino acids. The CDR3 region is CASSGPSGAGELFF. CDR3 bases: TGTGCCAGCAGTGGGCCCTCGGGGGCCGGGGAGCTGTTTTTT.

This clone appeared a few times. This chain links TRBV11-3 with TRBJ2-5; 8 bases line up with TRBD1. CDR3 length equals 13 residues. Looked up from germline, CDR1 is SGHNT and CDR2 is YENEEA. With 4 bases clipped from V and 5 bases from J, the junction kept 3 bases outside the gene matches. As DNA, the CDR3 is TGTGCCAGCAGCTCGACAGGGGTGGAGACCCAGTACTTC. This gives the protein CASSSTGVETQYF.

In this sample, this clone turned up once. This sequence joins TRBV28 and TRBJ2-2; D remains ambiguous. Germline V gene lookup returns CDR1 MDHEN and CDR2 SYDVKM. The CDR3 is 15 residues long. V was clipped by 3 bases and J by 1 base, with 9 bases between them. In DNA form, the CDR3 reads TGTGCCAGCAGTTTTCCCCACATGAACACCGGGGAGCTGTTTTTT. Translating it yields CASSFPHMNTGELFF.

This clone was counted a single time. The chain has TRBV7-9 and TRBJ1-1, with TRBD1 matching over 7 bases. Germline loops: CDR1 SEHNR, CDR2 FQNEAQ (reference sequence). With 2 bases clipped from V and 7 bases from J, the junction kept 4 bases outside the gene matches. This CDR3 spans 13 amino acids. The CDR3 is CASSLRQGLEAFF. CDR3 coding DNA: TGTGCCAGCAGCTTAAGACAGGGCCTTGAAGCTTTCTTT.

J is TRBJ1-2 and V is TRBV6-5, with D possibly TRBD1 on 5 matching bases. Trimming shortened V by 2 bases and J by 6 bases, and 13 bases separated the two germline ends. The CDR3 spans 14 residues. Germline V gene sequence: CDR1 MNHEY, CDR2 SVGAGI. The CDR3: CASSYGAGLNGYTF. The CDR3 DNA is TGTGCCAGCAGTTACGGGGCAGGGCTAAATGGCTACACCTTC.

The rearrangement links TRBV12-5 to TRBJ2-7; 9 bases are a match to TRBD2. The V gene's germline CDR1 is LGHNT and CDR2 FRNRAP. Trimming at V came to 7 bases and at J to 5 bases, leaving 12 bases not matched to a gene. The CDR3 length is 15 residues. This CDR3 is CASAPVVAGAHEQYF. The CDR3, as DNA: TGTGCTAGTGCCCCCGTGGTAGCGGGGGCCCACGAGCAGTACTTC.

In regard to this clone: One end of the junction does not line up with germline, which may come from a read error. The chain has TRBV7-7 and TRBJ2-5, with D unresolved. CDR1 is SSHAT, CDR2 FNYEAQ, per germline (reference sequence). The CDR3 contains 13 residues. The CDR3 nucleotides read TGTGCTAGCAGCTTATCTTACCAAGAGACCCAGTACTTC. The encoded protein is CASSLSYQETQYF.

This clone was seen only a few times. This sequence joins TRBV9 and TRBJ1-2; D ambiguous. There are 13 residues in the CDR3. Trimming removed 1 base at V and 2 bases at J, with 6 bases between. Looked up from germline, CDR1 is SGDLS and CDR2 is YYNGEE. The CDR3 reads CASSVSENYGYTF. The CDR3 region has the DNA TGTGCCAGCAGCGTATCAGAAAACTATGGCTACACCTTC.

As DNA, the CDR3 is TGTGCCAGCGGAGGGCGTGGAAACACCATATATTTT. Translating gives CASGGRGNTIYF. The genes are TRBV28 and TRBJ1-3; no reliable D call. The CDR3 spans 12 residues. Germline values: CDR1 MDHEN, CDR2 SYDVKM. Deletions cut 8 bases from V and 3 bases from J, with 8 bases between.

The rearrangement links TRBV15 to TRBJ1-1; D is possibly TRBD1 (6 bases). CDR1 and CDR2 from the germline V gene are LNHNV and YYDKDF (reference sequence). The ends were cut back, 0 bases at V and 10 bases at J, with 15 bases in the middle. CDR3 length equals 14 residues. DNA for the CDR3: TGTGCCACCAGCAGAGATAGGGGGTCGGAAGGAGCTTTCTTT. Encoded protein: CATSRDRGSEGAFF.

The table lists this clone with a count of one. The J gene is TRBJ1-1, the V gene TRBV29-1; D uncertain. The CDR3 has 12 residues. Germline lookup yields CDR1 SQVTM and CDR2 ANQGSEA. Trimming shortened V by 7 bases and J by 1 base, and 10 bases separated the two germline ends. CDR3 nucleotides: TGCAGCGCCGACGAGGGGAACACTGAAGCTTTCTTT. Amino acids: CSADEGNTEAFF.

This clone is a singleton in its sample. The J gene is TRBJ2-5, the V gene TRBV6-1; 7 positions agree with TRBD2. V shed 6 bases, J shed 5 bases, and the junction held 6 bases outside the gene matches. Germline V lookup: CDR1 MNHNS, CDR2 SASEGT. CDR3 length: 13 amino acids. This chain's CDR3 is CASRPVGRETQYF. CDR3 nucleotides: TGTGCCAGCAGACCTGTCGGGAGGGAGACCCAGTACTTC.

The genes are TRBV6-1 and TRBJ1-2; 7 nucleotides line up with TRBD1. The V gene's germline CDR1 is MNHNS and CDR2 SASEGT. This CDR3 comprises 15 residues. Trimming at V came to 7 bases and at J to 8 bases, leaving 16 bases not matched to a gene. CDR3 sequence reads: CASKNRGSTRRGYTF. In nucleotides, the CDR3 is TGTGCCAGCAAAAACAGGGGAAGTACCCGTCGAGGCTACACCTTC.

This clone appeared once. CDR3: CASSLVLRDEKLFF. CDR3 bases: TGTGCCAGCAGCTTAGTTCTGAGGGATGAAAAACTGTTTTTT. The chain links TRBV7-2 to TRBJ1-4; D gene ambiguous. The CDR3 consists of 14 residues. The V gene lost 1 base and the J gene lost 6 bases, with 9 bases spanning the gap. From germline, CDR1 is SGHTA and CDR2 FQGNSA. The variable domain in full, with the rest retrieved from reference TRBV7-2 and TRBJ1-4, is GAGVSQSPSNKVTEKGKDVELRCDPISGHTALYWYRQSLGQGLEFLIYFQGNSAPDKSGLPSDRFSAERTGGSVSTLTIQRTQQEDSAVYLCASSLVLRDEKLFFGSGTQLSVL.

This chain connects TRBV27 to TRBJ1-2, with TRBD1 matching over 7 bases. CDR3 length equals 13 residues. With 5 bases clipped from V and 5 bases from J, the junction kept 5 bases outside the gene matches. The V gene's germline CDR1 is MNHEY and CDR2 SMNVEV (reference sequence). The DNA for the CDR3 is TGTGCCAGCAGTCCGGGACAGCCTTATGGCTACACCTTC. This sequence encodes CASSPGQPYGYTF.

This clone has a single count. The V gene is TRBV5-1, the J gene TRBJ1-1, with 8 bases matching TRBD1. The CDR3 runs 14 residues. In germline, CDR1 is SGHRS, CDR2 YFSETQ. Unmatched junction bases numbered 7, after V lost 4 bases and J lost 5 bases. CDR3 region: CASSITGGGTEAFF. CDR3 sequence (DNA): TGCGCCAGCAGCATAACAGGGGGAGGTACTGAAGCTTTCTTT.

The chain uses TRBV5-1 and TRBJ2-3; 7 positions match TRBD2. CDR3 size: 14 residues. Germline CDR1 and CDR2: SGHRS and YFSETQ. Trimming removed 7 bases from V and 2 bases from J; junction bases left unmatched: 7. In DNA form, the CDR3 reads TGCGCCAGCGGCCGGGACTACCTCACAGATACGCAGTATTTT. Translated: CASGRDYLTDTQYF.

The chain couples TRBV5-5 to TRBJ1-5; D unclear. CDR3 size: 14 residues. Trimming took off 4 bases at V and 3 bases at J, with 11 bases between the two ends. Germline CDR1 is SGHKS and CDR2 is YYEKEE (reference sequence). CDR3 in amino acids: CASSHSTVNQPQHF. The CDR3 region has the DNA TGTGCCAGCAGCCACAGCACAGTCAATCAGCCCCAGCATTTT.

V usage is TRBV27 and J usage is TRBJ2-1; D gene uncertain. V was trimmed by 2 bases and J by 8 bases, leaving 7 bases between them. The CDR3 totals 12 residues. Germline-derived CDR1 and CDR2 are MNHEY and SMNVEV (reference sequence). The DNA for the CDR3 is TGTGCCAGCAGTTTACCCAGTTATGAGCAGTTCTTC. Translating gives CASSLPSYEQFF.

The chain has TRBV2 and TRBJ2-1; 8 bases are shared with TRBD1. The CDR3 loop spans 15 amino acids. Germline assignment: CDR1 SNHLY and CDR2 FYNNEI. CDR3 DNA sequence: TGTTCCCCTTTTTTTCGGAGACAGGGGAAGGAAGAGCAGTTCTTC. Translation gives CSPFFRRQGKEEQFF.

J is TRBJ2-1 and V is TRBV29-1, with D perhaps matching TRBD2 (7 bases). V lost 1 base and J lost 3, with 19 bases in between. Per the germline V gene, CDR1 is SQVTM and CDR2 is ANQGSEA. The CDR3 is made up of 17 amino acids. CDR3 DNA: TGCAGCGTTGAAGGTGTTCCGGGGGGCCCCGTCTACAATGAGCAGTTCTTC. This encodes CSVEGVPGGPVYNEQFF.

V usage is TRBV5-1 and J usage is TRBJ1-2, with 8 bases fitting TRBD1. The CDR3 has 14 amino acids. Germline assignment: CDR1 SGHRS and CDR2 YFSETQ. With 9 bases clipped from V and 3 bases from J, the junction kept 10 bases outside the gene matches. CDR3 sequence: CATRTGQVDYGYTF. CDR3 in DNA: TGCGCCACTCGTACGGGACAGGTGGACTATGGCTACACCTTC.

This clone has a handful of counts. The V gene is TRBV29-1, the J gene TRBJ2-7; 9 nucleotides agree with TRBD1. The CDR3 is 16 amino acids. V lost 6 bases, J lost 3 bases, and 15 bases stayed unmatched. Germline assignment: CDR1 SQVTM and CDR2 ANQGSEA. The CDR3 DNA follows: TGCAGCGTCACCCCCCGGGGACAGGGAAAGAACTACGAGCAGTACTTC. Its protein product is CSVTPRGQGKNYEQYF.